This TCR beta chain derives from a study of cytomegalovirus exposure and HLA in healthy donors. Findings and limits, study-wide: Excluded: some indistinguishable V segments such as TRBV6-2 and TRBV6-3. Reports state that TCR beta sequences accurately predicted most subjects' HLA-A and HLA-B alleles. Overall, approximately 150 TCR beta chains were annotated as cytomegalovirus-associated.

The donors were healthy bone marrow donors. V shed 3 bases and J 8 bases; nucleotides not matched to a gene: 11. The CDR3 spans 15 residues. Germline CDR1 is SGDLS and CDR2 is YYNGEE. A note on this clone: Its antigen is unidentified.

It was with 60 Vbeta and 13 Jbeta primers that the PCR ran. Data came from immunoSEQ multiplex PCR; TCRdb stores just in-frame clones and leaves some out. This sample yields about 130,000 clones, of which roughly 84% are seen a single time; under 2% belongs to the top ten. The genes are TRBV9 and TRBJ2-1, with 7 bases matching TRBD2. The source of this sequence is a boy aged 5-17 years in good health and CMV-seronegative. Sequenced input: PBMCs. CDR3 sequence: CASSARTRGRDEQFF. CDR3 sequence (DNA): TGTGCCAGCAGCGCCAGGACTAGAGGCCGGGATGAGCAGTTCTTC.